These T cell receptor beta chains were read from a single sample in a study of vaccination and CD4 T cells after COVID-19. TCRdb recomputed calls from the PCR reads with MiXCR, one row per CDR3 protein. This sample has tens of thousands of distinct CDR3 sequences, with approximately 50% found just once. These TCRs' antigens remain unknown. Sequencing was performed on CD4+ T cells from blood, cultured in vitro. These receptors originate from a human donor who had recovered from COVID-19. The CDR3 runs from the conserved cysteine through the conserved F or W. D genes are given only for firm matches. Clone sizes are given selectively: once, few, many, or a class where the clone is expanded.

size | J | V | D | CDR3 | DNA
few | TRBJ1-2 | TRBV27 | . | CASSLVGRGAYGYTF | TGTGCCAGCAGTTTAGTTGGGCGAGGGGCTTATGGCTACACCTTC
. | TRBJ2-2 | TRBV11-3 | . | CASSHPAGELFF | TGTGCCAGCAGCCATCCGGCCGGGGAGCTGTTTTTT
. | TRBJ1-1 | TRBV18 | TRBD1 | CASSSGQGATEAFF | TGTGCCAGCTCATCTGGACAGGGGGCTACTGAAGCTTTCTTT
once | TRBJ2-5 | TRBV7-9 | TRBD2 | CASSLVGLDQETQYF | TGTGCCAGCAGCTTAGTGGGACTAGACCAAGAGACCCAGTACTTC
. | TRBJ1-5 | TRBV19 | TRBD1 | CASTMDRGPQPQHF | TGTGCCAGTACCATGGACAGGGGGCCTCAGCCCCAGCATTTT
few | TRBJ1-2 | TRBV7-2 | . | CASSFGTADNYGYTF | TGTGCCAGCAGCTTCGGGACCGCGGATAACTATGGCTACACCTTC
few | TRBJ2-5 | TRBV9 | . | CASSALGSETQYF | TGTGCCAGCAGCGCATTAGGGTCGGAGACCCAGTACTTC
. | TRBJ2-1 | TRBV7-3 | TRBD2 | CASSFAGGLASYNEQFF | TGTGCCAGCAGCTTTGCGGGCGGACTAGCCTCCTACAATGAGCAGTTCTTC
few | TRBJ2-1 | TRBV7-2 | TRBD1 | CASSPLPGDRKFF | TGTGCCAGCAGCCCCCTTCCCGGGGACAGAAAGTTCTTC
. | TRBJ2-2 | TRBV20-1 | TRBD2 | CSARDGNSGGFGELFF | TGCAGTGCTAGAGATGGAAATAGCGGGGGATTCGGGGAGCTGTTTTTT
. | TRBJ2-1 | TRBV18 | . | CASSRGPNGDEQFF | TGTGCCAGCTCACGAGGGCCCAACGGGGATGAGCAGTTCTTC
few | TRBJ1-2 | TRBV11-3 | . | CASSKDGTPYGYTF | TGTGCCAGCAGCAAGGACGGGACACCATATGGCTACACCTTC
. | TRBJ1-5 | TRBV28 | . | CATPGADIDQPQHF | TGTGCCACCCCTGGGGCGGACATCGATCAGCCCCAGCATTTT
few | TRBJ1-2 | TRBV12-3/TRBV12-4 | . | CASRPSARGNYGYTF | TGTGCCAGCAGGCCCTCTGCGCGGGGGAACTATGGCTACACCTTC
. | TRBJ1-4 | TRBV20-1 | TRBD1 | CSARGQGNEKLFF | TGCAGTGCCCGCGGACAGGGCAATGAAAAACTGTTTTTT
. | TRBJ2-2 | TRBV11-3 | . | CAIPGHQNSGELFF | TGTGCCATACCGGGACACCAGAACTCCGGGGAGCTGTTTTTT
. | TRBJ2-7 | TRBV6-1 | . | CASSQEYSYEQYF | TGTGCCAGCAGCCAGGAATATTCCTACGAGCAGTACTTC
. | TRBJ1-5 | TRBV28 | TRBD1 | CASREGQGNQPQHF | TGTGCCAGCAGGGAGGGACAGGGCAATCAGCCCCAGCATTTT
. | TRBJ2-1 | TRBV20-1 | . | CSARRVARSSYNEQFF | TGCAGTGCTAGACGGGTGGCTCGAAGCTCCTACAATGAGCAGTTCTTC
once | TRBJ1-4 | TRBV28 | . | CASSQLNEKLFF | TGTGCCAGCAGCCAGTTAAATGAAAAACTGTTTTTT
. | TRBJ2-2 | TRBV6-2/TRBV6-3 | TRBD1 | CASTKGQGANTGELFF | TGTGCCAGCACCAAGGGACAGGGGGCAAACACCGGGGAGCTGTTTTTT
. | TRBJ2-1 | TRBV19 | TRBD2 | CASSIRGGLAGSEQFF | TGTGCCAGTAGTATTCGGGGGGGACTAGCGGGGAGTGAGCAGTTCTTC
. | TRBJ1-3 | TRBV7-9 | TRBD1 | CASSPRGTVGQSGNTIYF | TGTGCCAGCAGCCCTAGAGGGACAGTGGGACAATCTGGAAACACCATATATTTT
few | TRBJ2-3 | TRBV20-1 | . | CSGRAGTTGDTQYF | TGCAGTGGAAGGGCGGGGACCACGGGGGATACGCAGTATTTT
. | TRBJ1-6 | TRBV27 | TRBD1 | CASSFSWTGGYNSPLHF | TGTGCCAGCAGTTTCAGCTGGACAGGGGGGTATAATTCACCCCTCCACTTT
. | TRBJ1-6 | TRBV7-3 | . | CASSLMGGYNSPLHF | TGTGCCAGCAGCCTAATGGGGGGGTATAATTCACCCCTCCACTTT
. | TRBJ2-7 | TRBV5-4 | . | CASSLGTRGDYEQYF | TGTGCCAGCAGCTTGGGGACTAGGGGGGACTACGAGCAGTACTTC
. | TRBJ2-5 | TRBV12-3/TRBV12-4 | TRBD2 | CASSSGRGGGIETQYF | TGTGCCAGCAGTTCCGGTCGGGGGGGAGGCATAGAGACCCAGTACTTC